This T cell receptor (beta chain) was obtained from a study of PD-1 blockade in classical Hodgkin lymphoma. Study information: Intravenous nivolumab at 3 mg/kg was given to patients every 2 weeks.

In every patient, relapse followed autologous stem cell transplantation, while exposure to brentuximab vedotin differed. Patients' outcomes at their best amounted to complete response, partial response or progressive disease. General study results and limits: CD4+ TCR diversity rose significantly by C4D1, and CD8+ TCR diversity did not. The study found complete responders had baseline diversity similar to newly diagnosed patients.

There are 15 residues in the CDR3. The germline V gene has CDR1 MNHNY and CDR2 SVGAGI (reference sequence). V lost 7 bases and J lost 0, with 13 bases in between. The repertoire was sequenced with immunoSEQ multiplex PCR; TCRdb's copy has only in-frame clones and lacks some. The sample contains 25,000 to 30,000 clones, 60% to 75% of which appear only once. Points on this clone: Antigen unknown.

The clonotype originates from a human donor with classical Hodgkin lymphoma. The V call is TRBV6-6, the J call TRBJ2-1; D call uncertain. The sample consisted of peripheral blood mononuclear cells (PBMCs), taken before the second cycle of nivolumab. CDR3 region: CASTLEVSSYNEQFF. In nucleotides, the CDR3 is TGTGCCAGCACCTTAGAGGTCAGCTCCTACAATGAGCAGTTCTTC.